In its sample, the clone carrying this T cell receptor beta chain was seen many times. The data are from a study of human T cells and chemical hapten exposure. Time point given: patch test 2, 6 weeks after DPC sensitization. The sample's treatment: therapeutic diphenylcyclopropenone sensitization with weekly scalp DPC. The V end was cut by 5 bases, the J end by 0 bases, with 10 bases between. The CDR3 loop spans 15 amino acids. CDR1 and CDR2 (germline): LNHDA, SQIVND (reference sequence). In TCRdb, the RACE reads were re-called with MiXCR into one record per CDR3 protein. This sample carries fewer than 85,000 distinct CDR3 sequences, roughly 12% of them seen once, and the ten largest clones take 1.6%.

V usage is TRBV19 and J usage is TRBJ1-4; tentative D call: TRBD1 (5 bases). This clonotype originated in a man between 18 and 29 years old with alopecia areata. Some clones in this sample may be carry-over from other donors' samples. The sample here was whole blood, taken in connection with sensitization to the hapten diphenylcyclopropenone (DPC). CDR3 in DNA: TGTGCCAGTAGTCGGGACGCATCAACTAATGAAAAACTGTTTTTT. Residues: CASSRDASTNEKLFF. Full variable domain (outside the CDR3, taken from reference TRBV19 and TRBJ1-4): DGGITQSPKYLFRKEGQNVTLSCEQNLNHDAMYWYRQDPGQGLRLIYYSQIVNDFQKGDIAEGYSVSREKKESFPLTVTSAQKNPTAFYLCASSRDASTNEKLFFGSGTQLSVL.